Below, 18 T cell receptor beta chains from the same sample are listed, as sequenced in a study of shared clonotypes between healthy human individuals. Method: immunoSEQ multiplex PCR; TCRdb's copy keeps in-frame clones and lacks some. The sample has 950,000 to 1,100,000 clones, about 80% seen once. The sequenced sample was memory CD4+ T cells from PBMCs. The subset: CD45RA-negative fraction. These receptors came from a man between 18 and 35 years old in good health. Some clones in this sample may be carry-over from other donors' samples.

J is TRBJ2-1 and V is TRBV5-1; 8 nucleotides agree with TRBD1. CDR3 length equals 16 residues. V shed 0 bases and J 2 bases; nucleotides not matched to a gene: 4. Germline V gene sequence: CDR1 SGHRS, CDR2 YFSETQ. This chain's CDR3 is CASSLGPQGAYNEQFF. In DNA, the CDR3 is TGCGCCAGCAGCTTGGGACCACAGGGGGCCTACAATGAGCAGTTCTTC.

The chain has TRBV19 and TRBJ2-7, with D possibly being TRBD1 (6 bases). From germline, CDR1 is LNHDA and CDR2 SQIVND (reference sequence). Trimming removed 2 bases from V and 1 base from J, with 12 bases in between. The CDR3 extends over 15 amino acids. CDR3 DNA sequence: TGTGCCAGTAGTATATCGACAGGTGGTTCCTACGAGCAGTACTTC. It yields the protein CASSISTGGSYEQYF.

This sequence joins TRBV5-1 and TRBJ1-1; maybe TRBD1 (5 bases). Germline V lookup: CDR1 SGHRS, CDR2 YFSETQ. The CDR3 spans 17 residues. V was trimmed by 4 bases and J by 0 bases, leaving 19 bases between them. Written as DNA, the CDR3 is TGCGCCAGCAGCACGACAGCGGAGAGACACATGAACACTGAAGCTTTCTTT. Encoded protein: CASSTTAERHMNTEAFF.

This clone was detected ten times or more. The rearrangement links TRBV30 to TRBJ2-1; 12 bases match TRBD2. CDR1 GTSNPN and CDR2 SVGIG come from the germline V gene (reference sequence). V lost 2 bases to trimming and J lost 4 bases; unmatched junction nucleotides: 6. The CDR3 covers 16 residues. The CDR3 here is CAWSSLAGGGYNEQFF. The CDR3 DNA follows: TGTGCCTGGAGTTCACTAGCGGGAGGAGGTTACAATGAGCAGTTCTTC.

The chain is built from TRBV29-1 and TRBJ2-3; the match to TRBD2 covers 13 bases. This CDR3 contains 19 residues. The V and J ends lost 0 bases and 4 bases, in that order; junction bases with no gene match: 13. Germline V gives CDR1 SQVTM, CDR2 ANQGSEA. CDR3 nucleotide sequence: TGCAGCGTTGAAGACCTCATGACTAGCGGGAGGCTTATGCCAGATACGCAGTATTTT. Encoded protein: CSVEDLMTSGRLMPDTQYF.

This clone was seen only a few times. The chain recombines TRBV28 with TRBJ2-7; D not resolved. The V end was cut by 6 bases, the J end by 0 bases, with 15 bases between. This CDR3 has 15 amino acids. Germline V gene data show CDR1 as MDHEN and CDR2 as SYDVKM. Here the CDR3 DNA reads TGTGCCAGCAGACCCTTTCGAGGCCTCTCCTACGAGCAGTACTTC. Translated: CASRPFRGLSYEQYF.

The chain is built from TRBV11-2 and TRBJ1-2; D unclear. V was trimmed by 2 bases and J by 2 bases, leaving 12 bases between them. Germline-derived CDR1 and CDR2 are SGHAT and FQNNGV. The CDR3 consists of 15 residues. In DNA form, the CDR3 reads TGTGCCAGCAGCTTAACCCGTGGAGGGAACTATGGCTACACCTTC. As protein: CASSLTRGGNYGYTF.

Note on this clone: The sample has other DNA sequences that encode this CDR3 too. The rearrangement uses TRBV18 and TRBJ1-5; possible D gene TRBD1, 5 bases. CDR1 and CDR2 (germline): KGHSH, LQKENI. This CDR3 comprises 14 residues. The germline V and J ends were trimmed by 3 bases and 2 bases, with 8 bases remaining between them. This CDR3 is CASSPGGGNQPQHF. In DNA, the CDR3 is TGTGCCAGCTCACCCGGGGGTGGCAATCAGCCCCAGCATTTT.

This clone was seen a single time. DNA of the CDR3: TGTGCCAGCAGCGCCCGGGACAGGGGGCTGGGTAAGGATACGCAGTATTTT. Protein product: CASSARDRGLGKDTQYF. The V gene is TRBV7-9, the J gene TRBJ2-3; TRBD1 agrees at 12 bases. J gave up 6 bases and V 5 bases, and 12 bases lay outside the gene matches. Per germline, CDR1 SEHNR and CDR2 FQNEAQ (reference sequence). The CDR3 totals 17 residues.

The chain is built from TRBV18 and TRBJ2-7; TRBD1 aligns across 11 bases. Germline V lookup: CDR1 KGHSH, CDR2 LQKENI. The V segment lost 3 bases and the J segment 4 bases; nucleotides outside the gene matches: 11. This CDR3 is 17 amino acids long. The CDR3 DNA is TGTGCCAGCTCACCCCAACGCGGGACAGGGGGAACTTACGAGCAGTACTTC. It translates to CASSPQRGTGGTYEQYF. Together with reference TRBV18 and TRBJ2-7, the CDR3 gives the full variable domain: NAGVMQNPRHLVRRRGQEARLRCSPMKGHSHVYWYRQLPEEGLKFMVYLQKENIIDESGMPKERFSAEFPKEGPSILRIQQVVRGDSAAYFCASSPQRGTGGTYEQYFGPGTRLTVT.

This clone was seen more than once but under ten times. The V gene is TRBV7-8, the J gene TRBJ2-7, with TRBD1 matching 9 bases. The J segment lost 6 bases and the V segment lost 2 bases, leaving 5 bases of the junction unmatched. The CDR3 length is 14 residues. Germline V CDR1 and CDR2: SGHVS, FQNEAQ. The CDR3 sequence: CASSLRDRVREQYF. In DNA, the CDR3 is TGTGCCAGCAGCTTACGGGACAGGGTCCGCGAGCAGTACTTC.

J is TRBJ1-6 and V is TRBV29-1; D unresolved. Trimming cost V 6 bases and J 10 bases, with 16 bases left between them. CDR3 length: 13 amino acids. Germline values: CDR1 SQVTM, CDR2 ANQGSEA. CDR3 amino acids: CSVETTDGSPLHF. In DNA form, the CDR3 reads TGCAGCGTCGAGACAACCGATGGCTCACCCCTCCACTTT.

The chain recombines TRBV9 with TRBJ1-3; D not resolved. Trimming took 3 bases from V and 4 from J, leaving 14 bases between them. Germline CDR1 SGDLS, CDR2 YYNGEE. CDR3 length equals 15 residues. CDR3 amino acids: CASSAVPITGNTIYF. DNA for the CDR3: TGTGCCAGCAGCGCCGTACCTATTACAGGAAACACCATATATTTT.

In its sample, this clone was seen once. This sequence joins TRBV6-7 and TRBJ1-2; D might be TRBD1 (5 bases). TRBV6-7 is identified as an open reading frame with a role that is uncertain. V was shortened by 0 bases and J by 7 bases, with 15 bases between the two germline ends. The CDR3 is made up of 15 amino acids. CDR3 residues: CASSYSGQRGGGYTF. The CDR3 region has the DNA TGTGCCAGCAGTTACTCTGGGCAGCGGGGCGGTGGCTACACCTTC.

The rearrangement joins TRBV7-9 to TRBJ2-6; D is possibly TRBD2 (6 bases). Germline loops: CDR1 SEHNR, CDR2 FQNEAQ (reference sequence). The ends were cut back, 5 bases at V and 3 bases at J, with 14 bases in the middle. The CDR3 is 16 amino acids. Here the CDR3 DNA reads TGTGCCAGCAGCCCCCCCGGGACTGATGGGGCCAACGTCCTGACTTTC. Protein sequence: CASSPPGTDGANVLTF.

In DNA form, the CDR3 reads TGTGCCACCAGCAGAGCTAGGACACGAAGCTCCTACGAGCAGTACTTC. This sequence encodes CATSRARTRSSYEQYF. The gene calls are TRBV15 and TRBJ2-7; maybe TRBD1 (5 bases). Germline CDR1 and CDR2: LNHNV and YYDKDF (reference sequence). The CDR3 runs to 16 residues. Trimming took 1 base from V and 0 from J, leaving 13 bases between them. Combining the CDR3 with reference TRBV15 and TRBJ2-7 gives the whole variable domain DAMVIQNPRYQVTQFGKPVTLSCSQTLNHNVMYWYQQKSSQAPKLLFHYYDKDFNNEADTPDNFQSRRPNTSFCFLDIRSPGLGDTAMYLCATSRARTRSSYEQYFGPGTRLTVT.

The rearrangement joins TRBV6-5 to TRBJ2-5; TRBD1 matches at 9 bases. The DNA end is a closer match to TRBJ2-7, so the J assignment may be wrong. Germline loops: CDR1 MNHEY, CDR2 SVGAGI. This CDR3 spans 15 amino acids. CDR3 amino acids: CASRSTGGERHEQYF. For the CDR3, the DNA is TGTGCCAGCAGATCCACAGGGGGCGAAAGACACGAGCAGTACTTC.

J is TRBJ2-3 and V is TRBV7-3; D may be TRBD2 (5 bases). Germline V gene data show CDR1 as SGHTA and CDR2 as FQGTGA. Deletions cut 5 bases from V and 2 bases from J, with 14 bases between. There are 15 residues in the CDR3. The CDR3 DNA is TGTGCCAGCAGCCCAAGAGGCGGGTTCACAGATACGCAGTATTTT. It is translated as CASSPRGGFTDTQYF. The whole variable domain, filled in from reference TRBV7-3 and TRBJ2-3, reads GAGVSQTPSNKVTEKGKYVELRCDPISGHTALYWYRQSLGQGPEFLIYFQGTGAADDSGLPNDRFFAVRPEGSVSTLKIQRTERGDSAVYLCASSPRGGFTDTQYFGPGTRLTVL.